One sample yielded the 16 T cell receptor beta chains listed below, sequenced in a study of glioma-infiltrating T cells. The iRepertoire nested amplicon-rescue multiplex PCR amplified TCR alpha and beta CDR3s from RNA. In TCRdb, the multiplex PCR reads were re-called with MiXCR into one record per CDR3 protein. The sample contains roughly 350,000 distinct CDR3 sequences, roughly two fifths of which appear only once. Sequenced: glioma tissue, nonneoplastic brain tissue, or PBMCs (not recorded which). The receptors here all came from a human donor with low-grade glioma or glioblastoma, undergoing nonglioma brain surgery, or in good health (not recorded which).

This clonotype was counted between two and nine times. This sequence joins TRBV7-2 and TRBJ2-1, with TRBD2 matching 9 bases. The CDR3 covers 16 residues. V lost 1 base to trimming and J lost 7 bases; unmatched junction nucleotides: 8. Germline loops: CDR1 SGHTA, CDR2 FQGNSA. The CDR3 bases are TGTGCCAGCAGCTTAGGAGGAGGCGGGAGGGGTAATGAGCAGTTCTTC. Its protein is CASSLGGGGRGNEQFF. The full variable domain, rest sourced from reference TRBV7-2 and TRBJ2-1, is GAGVSQSPSNKVTEKGKDVELRCDPISGHTALYWYRQSLGQGLEFLIYFQGNSAPDKSGLPSDRFSAERTGGSVSTLTIQRTQQEDSAVYLCASSLGGGGRGNEQFFGPGTRLTVL.

V usage is TRBV28 and J usage is TRBJ2-7; TRBD1 or TRBD2 may be the D gene (6 bases each). The germline V and J ends were trimmed by 5 bases and 2 bases, with 19 bases remaining between them. Germline-derived CDR1 and CDR2 are MDHEN and SYDVKM. This CDR3 has 16 amino acids. The CDR3 spells CASSRGRTSFTYEQYF. DNA for the CDR3: TGTGCCAGCAGTCGGGGGCGGACATCTTTCACCTACGAGCAGTACTTC.

Details on this clonotype: The junction and the germline gene differ at one end; a read error may be behind it. The chain combines TRBV28 with TRBJ2-3; D might be TRBD1 (5 bases). CDR1 and CDR2 (germline): MDHEN, SYDVKM. There are 14 residues in the CDR3. This CDR3 reads CASSPPGETDKQYF. Written as DNA, the CDR3 is TGTGCCAGCAGCCCCCCCGGCGAGACAGATAAGCAGTATTTT.

For this clonotype: Given a much more abundant clone one base away, this may be a read error. The rearrangement joins TRBV20-1 to TRBJ1-2, with no clear D. The CDR3 length is 13 residues. Germline assignment: CDR1 DFQATT and CDR2 SNEGSKA (reference sequence). DNA of the CDR3: TGCAGTGCTAGAGACCGGACGATCGGCGGCTACAACTTC. Its protein is CSARDRTIGGYNF.

This chain connects TRBV25-1 to TRBJ2-5; 8 nucleotides agree with TRBD1. Germline assignment: CDR1 MGHDK and CDR2 SYGVNS. The CDR3 is made up of 16 amino acids. The V and J ends lost 6 bases and 5 bases, in that order; junction bases with no gene match: 14. CDR3 coding DNA: TGTGCCAGCAGCACAGGCCGCGGCAGGGGGCAGGAGACCCAGTACTTC. Its translation is CASSTGRGRGQETQYF.

This chain connects TRBV28 to TRBJ2-7; 11 bases are a match to TRBD2. The CDR3 extends over 15 amino acids. J lost 6 bases, V lost 2 bases, and 6 bases had no gene match. The germline V gene encodes CDR1 MDHEN and CDR2 SYDVKM. As DNA, the CDR3 is TGTGCCAGCAGTTTAGGTAGCGGGAGGGTCGTCGAGCAGTACTTC. Translating it yields CASSLGSGRVVEQYF.

This clonotype showed up just a few times. The V gene is TRBV20-1, the J gene TRBJ2-1; the D is unclear. This CDR3 has 15 amino acids. Germline V gene data show CDR1 as DFQATT and CDR2 as SNEGSKA (reference sequence). With 4 bases removed from V and 0 bases from J, the gap between germline ends came to 13 bases. The CDR3 is CSATLLRDSYNEQFF. DNA for the CDR3: TGCAGTGCTACCCTCTTGCGAGACTCCTACAATGAGCAGTTCTTC.

The V gene is TRBV20-1, the J gene TRBJ2-5; possibly TRBD1 for D (5 bases). Trimming pared 1 base from V and 5 bases from J, leaving 14 bases between. The CDR3 extends over 14 amino acids. CDR1 is DFQATT, CDR2 SNEGSKA, per germline (reference sequence). DNA of the CDR3: TGCAGTGCTAGAGTTAGGGGTTTGAGTGAGACCCAGTACTTC. Its translation: CSARVRGLSETQYF.

The table lists this clonotype with a count of one. The chain links TRBV4-1 to TRBJ2-1; a possible D gene is TRBD1 (6 bases). There are 16 residues in the CDR3. V shed 3 bases and J shed 12 bases, with 24 bases lying between them. Germline assignment: CDR1 MGHRA and CDR2 YSYEKL. The CDR3 loop reads CASSQMTGQGYDGQFF. CDR3 coding DNA: TGCGCCAGCAGCCAGATGACTGGGCAGGGGTATGATGGGCAGTTCTTC.

The V gene is TRBV19, the J gene TRBJ2-7, with D perhaps given as TRBD1 or TRBD2 (6 bases each). CDR3 length: 13 residues. CDR1 is LNHDA, CDR2 SQIVND, per germline (reference sequence). The V end was cut by 3 bases, the J end by 4 bases, with 10 bases between. The CDR3 reads CASSIGGVYEQYF. The DNA for the CDR3 is TGTGCCAGTAGTATCGGGGGCGTATACGAGCAGTACTTC.

The table lists this clonotype with many counts. The chain uses TRBV6-5 and TRBJ2-3; 11 bases align to TRBD2. Germline CDR1 and CDR2: MNHEY and SVGAGI. Trimming cost V 0 bases and J 6 bases; bases outside gene matches: 8. The CDR3 has 17 amino acids. CDR3 in DNA: TGTGCCAGCAGTTACTCGGCTTCTAGCGGGAGGATGGATACGCAGTATTTT. Protein: CASSYSASSGRMDTQYF.

With regard to this clonotype: One end of the junction is discordant with germline, which a read error may explain. CDR3 bases: TGTGCCAGCAGTTCCGCAGGGGGACATAGCGATCAGCCCCAGCATTTT. The encoded protein is CASSSAGGHSDQPQHF. This chain links TRBV27 with TRBJ1-5; 7 bases align to TRBD1. Germline V gene data show CDR1 as MNHEY and CDR2 as SMNVEV (reference sequence). The CDR3 length is 16 residues.

Many counts were recorded for this clonotype. The junction shows a germline mismatch at one end, possibly a read error. The chain combines TRBV28 with TRBJ2-3; the D is unclear. The CDR3 consists of 12 residues. The germline V gene has CDR1 MDHEN and CDR2 SYDVKM. CDR3 bases: TGTGCCGGCAGCTCGGGCACAGATACGCAGTATTTT. Translating gives CAGSSGTDTQYF.

This clonotype showed up just once. The chain carries TRBV20-1 and TRBJ2-7; D is possibly TRBD2 (5 bases). The CDR3 spans 17 residues. Trimming stripped 0 bases from V and 0 bases from J, with 18 bases between. Germline CDR1 DFQATT, CDR2 SNEGSKA (reference sequence). The CDR3 spells CSARDTASRRSSYEQYF. The CDR3 bases are TGCAGTGCTAGAGATACAGCTAGCAGAAGGAGCTCCTACGAGCAGTACTTC.

Here the CDR3 reads CASGGSDTQYF. The CDR3 DNA reads TGTGCTAGTGGCGGATCAGATACGCAGTATTTT. This chain links TRBV12-5 with TRBJ2-3; no reliable D call. This CDR3 is built from 11 residues. The V gene's germline CDR1 is LGHNT and CDR2 FRNRAP. With 6 bases removed from V and 4 bases from J, the gap between germline ends came to 5 bases.

The chain is built from TRBV28 and TRBJ2-7; the D is unclear. V was clipped by 2 bases and J by 7 bases, with 3 bases between them. Germline V gene data show CDR1 as MDHEN and CDR2 as SYDVKM. The length of the CDR3 is 10 residues. The CDR3 spells CASSLAEQYF. Here the CDR3 DNA reads TGTGCCAGCAGTTTAGCGGAGCAGTACTTC.